This TCR beta chain was observed in a study of T cells in Graves' hyperthyroidism and ophthalmopathy. RNA transcripts yielded amplified TCR beta CDR3 regions. HTBI primers drove first-round RT-PCR of the TCR CDR3. One entry per CDR3 protein results from TCRdb running MiXCR on the multiplex PCR reads. The sample records under 450,000 distinct CDR3 sequences, less than 20% being singletons. Germline CDR1 and CDR2: SGHAT and FQDESV (reference sequence). The CDR3 sequence is 15 residues long. V trimming: 5 bases; J trimming: 8 bases; junction bases outside the gene matches: 11. This clonotype was observed once.

The sample comprised blood. The origin of this receptor is a woman aged 18-29 years with Graves' hyperthyroidism. This chain connects TRBV11-1 to TRBJ1-4; TRBD1 matches 7 bases. The CDR3 DNA reads as TGTGCCAGCAGCCCGAGGACAGGCGGGTACGAAAAACTGTTTTTT. Residues: CASSPRTGGYEKLFF.